This is a list of T cell receptor beta chains from one sample in a study of cytomegalovirus exposure and HLA in healthy donors. The protocol was immunoSEQ multiplex PCR, while the TCRdb copy is restricted to in-frame clones and leaves out a portion. Here the sample spans around 130,000 clones, over 80% being singletons. The sequenced sample was PBMCs. The origin of the receptors is a boy aged 5-17 years in good health and CMV-seronegative. The CDR3 runs from the conserved cysteine through the conserved F or W. The D gene is left open where the match is weak. Clone size, where shown, is once, few, many, or a class for clones that have expanded.

TRBJ2-3 | - | - | TRBV15 | 14 | TGTGCCACCAGCAGAGGTTTCGGCACAGATACGCAGTATTTT | CATSRGFGTDTQYF
TRBJ2-5 | - | - | TRBV2 | 13 | TGTGCCAGCAGCGAGGGGGGGAGGGAGACCCAGTACTTC | CASSEGGRETQYF
TRBJ2-7 | - | - | TRBV19 | 11 | TGTGCCAGTAGTGACACATGGGAGCAGTACTTC | CASSDTWEQYF
TRBJ2-1 | - | - | TRBV9 | 13 | TGTGCCAGCAGCGTAGGACTAAACAATGAGCAGTTCTTC | CASSVGLNNEQFF
TRBJ1-1 | - | - | TRBV11-3 | 15 | TGTGCCAGCAGCACCCGACAGACCCCGAACACTGAAGCTTTCTTT | CASSTRQTPNTEAFF
TRBJ2-7 | - | TRBD2 | TRBV6-5 | 14 | TGTGCCAGCAGTCCTCTAGCGGGAGGCTACGAGCAGTACTTC | CASSPLAGGYEQYF
TRBJ1-5 | - | - | TRBV27 | 13 | TGTGCCAGCAGTTTCGCCAGAAATCAGCCCCAGCATTTT | CASSFARNQPQHF
TRBJ2-7 | few | - | TRBV15 | 13 | TGTGCCACCAGCAGAGATATCGGGTCCGAGCAGTACTTC | CATSRDIGSEQYF
TRBJ2-3 | - | - | TRBV7-6 | 13 | TGTGCCCAAGGGAGACTCGGCACAGATACGCAGTATTTT | CAQGRLGTDTQYF
TRBJ2-1 | - | TRBD2 | TRBV13 | 16 | TGTGCCAGCAGTTTCACCGGGACTAGCGGGAGTTCTGAGCAGTTCTTC | CASSFTGTSGSSEQFF